Listed here are 21 T cell receptor beta chains from one sample, sequenced in a study of blood T cell repertoires in COVID-19. This table comes from immunoSEQ multiplex PCR, and its TCRdb copy is limited to in-frame clones, with some not included. The sample lists about 410,000 clones, about nine tenths occurring once. Material: peripheral blood. The receptors here all came from a woman between 40 and 50 years old with COVID-19, enrolled during active disease.

V and J are TRBV5-6 and TRBJ1-6; TRBD1 agrees at 7 bases. V was clipped by 6 bases and J by 5 bases; unmatched bases: 5. The germline CDR1 and CDR2 sequences are SGHDT and YYEEEE. This CDR3 spans 14 amino acids. CDR3 residues: CASKLGQNNSPLHF. The CDR3 nucleotides read TGTGCCAGCAAGTTGGGACAGAATAATTCACCCCTCCACTTT.

This clone was picked up one time. Here the CDR3 DNA reads TGTGCCAGCTCCCAAAAGACAGGGGGAGGAAACACCATATATTTT. This gives the protein CASSQKTGGGNTIYF. V is TRBV5-4 and J is TRBJ1-3; 9 positions agree with TRBD1. The CDR3 consists of 15 residues. V trimming: 7 bases; J trimming: 4 bases; junction bases outside the gene matches: 9. CDR1 is SGHNT and CDR2 is YYREEE in the germline V gene (reference sequence).

The chain carries TRBV7-9 and TRBJ1-6; 10 nucleotides agree with TRBD1. CDR3 size: 15 residues. V trimming: 5 bases; J trimming: 10 bases; junction bases outside the gene matches: 8. CDR1 SEHNR and CDR2 FQNEAQ come from the germline V gene (reference sequence). This CDR3 reads CASSLGQGVGSPLHF. Written as DNA, the CDR3 is TGTGCCAGCAGCCTAGGACAGGGGGTGGGGTCACCCCTCCACTTT. The variable domain in full, completed from reference TRBV7-9 and TRBJ1-6, reads DTGVSQNPRHKITKRGQNVTFRCDPISEHNRLYWYRQTLGQGPEFLTYFQNEAQLEKSRLLSDRFSAERPKGSFSTLEIQRTEQGDSAMYLCASSLGQGVGSPLHFGNGTRLTVT.

V and J are TRBV6-5 and TRBJ1-4; no clear D. CDR3 length equals 15 residues. The germline V gene has CDR1 MNHEY and CDR2 SVGAGI. Trimming pared 7 bases from V and 7 bases from J, leaving 19 bases between. CDR3 in amino acids: CASTGRTADGEKLFF. The CDR3 DNA reads TGTGCCAGCACCGGTCGCACGGCGGATGGTGAAAAACTGTTTTTT.

This chain links TRBV12-3 or TRBV12-4 with TRBJ2-5; no clear D gene. The CDR3 spans 13 residues. Trimming cost V 6 bases and J 4 bases, with 12 bases left between them. The chain's CDR3 is CASRPSPGETQYF. The CDR3 nucleotides read TGTGCCAGCAGACCCTCCCCCGGAGAGACCCAGTACTTC.

The chain combines TRBV5-5 with TRBJ1-1; maybe TRBD1 (6 bases). CDR1 is SGHKS, CDR2 YYEKEE, per germline (reference sequence). This CDR3 has 14 residues. V lost 0 bases and J 8 bases, leaving 14 bases between the germline ends. The CDR3 reads CASSLATGSREAFF. DNA for the CDR3: TGTGCCAGCAGCTTGGCCACAGGGAGTAGGGAAGCTTTCTTT.

V gene TRBV5-5 combines with J gene TRBJ1-3; 7 positions agree with TRBD1. Germline values: CDR1 SGHKS, CDR2 YYEKEE (reference sequence). The J segment lost 4 bases and the V segment lost 4 bases, leaving 5 bases of the junction unmatched. The CDR3 runs to 14 residues. The CDR3 region is CASSPDRVGNTIYF. The CDR3 DNA reads as TGTGCCAGCAGCCCAGACAGGGTGGGAAACACCATATATTTT. Combining the CDR3 with reference TRBV5-5 and TRBJ1-3 gives the whole variable domain DAGVTQSPTHLIKTRGQQVTLRCSPISGHKSVSWYQQVLGQGPQFIFQYYEKEERGRGNFPDRFSARQFPNYSSELNVNALLLGDSALYLCASSPDRVGNTIYFGEGSWLTVV.

The chain is built from TRBV25-1 and TRBJ1-2; the D gene is possibly TRBD1 (6 bases). The germline V gene has CDR1 MGHDK and CDR2 SYGVNS. Trimming shortened V by 6 bases and J by 5 bases, and 13 bases separated the two germline ends. The CDR3 length is 13 residues. CDR3 loop: CASRDRVSYGYTF. As DNA, the CDR3 is TGTGCCAGCAGGGACAGAGTTAGTTATGGCTACACCTTC.

The chain's CDR3 is CASSLRDRNYGYTF. CDR3 in DNA: TGTGCCAGCAGTTTACGGGACAGAAACTATGGCTACACCTTC. V and J are TRBV27 and TRBJ1-2, with 7 bases fitting TRBD1. The V and J ends lost 2 bases and 2 bases, in that order; junction bases with no gene match: 2. CDR3 length equals 14 residues. The V gene's germline CDR1 is MNHEY and CDR2 SMNVEV (reference sequence).

The V gene is TRBV24-1, the J gene TRBJ1-4; 9 nucleotides line up with TRBD1. The germline V gene encodes CDR1 KGHDR and CDR2 SFDVKD. Losses at the gene ends were 4 bases for V and 7 bases for J; bases not matched to a gene: 3. The CDR3 runs 14 residues. The CDR3 coding sequence is TGTGCCACCAGTGACACAGGGGGCTCTGAAAAACTGTTTTTT. Residues: CATSDTGGSEKLFF.

This clone appeared a single time. The gene calls are TRBV4-3 and TRBJ1-5; a weak D match, TRBD1 (5 bases). Germline CDR1 reads LGHNA; CDR2 reads YSLEER. This CDR3 contains 18 residues. V gave up 0 bases and J gave up 3 bases, with 18 bases separating them. The CDR3 loop reads CASSQEAREGSPNQPQHF. The CDR3 coding sequence is TGCGCCAGCAGCCAAGAAGCCAGGGAAGGATCCCCCAATCAGCCCCAGCATTTT.

In its sample, this clone is medium-sized. This chain connects TRBV6-4 to TRBJ1-2; TRBD1 matches at 12 bases. Germline lookup yields CDR1 MRHNA and CDR2 SNTAGT. The length of the CDR3 is 16 residues. Trimming at V came to 3 bases and at J to 6 bases, leaving 8 bases not matched to a gene. The CDR3 reads CASSDGTGGPSNGYTF. For the CDR3, the DNA is TGTGCCAGCAGTGATGGGACAGGGGGCCCCTCGAATGGCTACACCTTC.

The chain combines TRBV10-3 with TRBJ2-7, with D maybe TRBD2 (5 bases). This CDR3 spans 12 amino acids. Germline CDR1 ENHRY, CDR2 SYGVKD. Trimming removed 9 bases from V and 5 bases from J, with 14 bases in between. The CDR3 sequence is CAIAFRRDEQYF. For the CDR3, the DNA is TGTGCCATAGCTTTTCGGCGGGACGAGCAGTACTTC.

The gene calls are TRBV7-6 and TRBJ2-7; 7 bases agree with TRBD1. Germline V gene sequence: CDR1 SGHVS, CDR2 FNYEAQ. This CDR3 contains 13 residues. The V segment lost 4 bases and the J segment 5 bases; nucleotides outside the gene matches: 5. The CDR3: CASSSVTGDEQYF. The CDR3 DNA sequence: TGTGCCAGCAGCTCGGTAACAGGGGACGAGCAGTACTTC.

This chain connects TRBV29-1 to TRBJ2-7; 7 bases map to TRBD2. The length of the CDR3 is 12 residues. The V gene end was trimmed by 6 bases and the J gene end by 6 bases; junction bases not matched to a gene: 8. From germline, CDR1 is SQVTM and CDR2 ANQGSEA. The CDR3 loop reads CSVGGSWGEQYF. The CDR3 bases are TGCAGCGTGGGGGGGAGCTGGGGCGAGCAGTACTTC.

This chain uses TRBV6-4 with TRBJ1-6; tentative D call: TRBD1 (6 bases). Germline lookup yields CDR1 MRHNA and CDR2 SNTAGT. V was clipped by 10 bases and J by 6 bases, with 16 bases between them. CDR3 length: 14 residues. CDR3 bases: TGTGCCACCAGGAAGGACAGAACTAATTCACCCCTCCACTTT. This translates into CATRKDRTNSPLHF.

The rearrangement joins TRBV4-3 to TRBJ2-7; tentatively, D is TRBD1 (7 bases). The CDR3 has 17 residues. The germline V and J ends were trimmed by 0 bases and 2 bases, with 17 bases remaining between them. Germline V gene sequence: CDR1 LGHNA, CDR2 YSLEER. The CDR3 DNA reads as TGCGCCAGCAGCCAAGATCGCTTTTCAGGGGGGCCCTACGAGCAGTACTTC. Protein: CASSQDRFSGGPYEQYF.

The gene calls are TRBV6-4 and TRBJ2-1; TRBD1 matches at 7 bases. Per germline, CDR1 MRHNA and CDR2 SNTAGT. This CDR3 contains 18 residues. Losses at the gene ends were 0 bases for V and 5 bases for J; bases not matched to a gene: 13. CDR3 coding DNA: TGTGCCAGCAGTGACTCGGCCCTTCCGGGACAGATGAACAATGAGCAGTTCTTC. Amino acids: CASSDSALPGQMNNEQFF.

This rearrangement joins TRBV5-5 to TRBJ2-3; 16 bases align to TRBD2. The germline V gene encodes CDR1 SGHKS and CDR2 YYEKEE (reference sequence). The length of the CDR3 is 17 residues. After removal of 4 bases from V and 4 bases from J, the junction contained 6 bases not matched to a gene. The CDR3 sequence is CASSQGTSGRAADTQYF. In DNA, the CDR3 is TGTGCCAGCAGCCAAGGGACTAGCGGGAGGGCGGCAGATACGCAGTATTTT.

The V gene is TRBV28, the J gene TRBJ2-1, with a possible D match to TRBD1 (6 bases). In germline, CDR1 is MDHEN, CDR2 SYDVKM. The V and J ends lost 5 bases and 5 bases respectively, with 19 bases between them. The CDR3 length is 16 residues. The CDR3 DNA reads as TGTGCCAGCAGTCACTCAGCGGCAGGGGATCACAATGAGCAGTTCTTC. Translating it yields CASSHSAAGDHNEQFF. The whole variable domain, filled in from reference TRBV28 and TRBJ2-1, reads DVKVTQSSRYLVKRTGEKVFLECVQDMDHENMFWYRQDPGLGLRLIYFSYDVKMKEKGDIPEGYSVSREKKERFSLILESASTNQTSMYLCASSHSAAGDHNEQFFGPGTRLTVL.

J is TRBJ2-1 and V is TRBV9; 9 bases map to TRBD1. V shed 4 bases, J shed 8 bases, and the junction held 10 bases outside the gene matches. The CDR3 is made up of 15 amino acids. Germline values: CDR1 SGDLS, CDR2 YYNGEE. CDR3 sequence (DNA): TGTGCCAGCAGCTCCCGGGACAGGGATTTTTATGAGCAGTTCTTC. Amino acids: CASSSRDRDFYEQFF. The full variable domain, completed using reference TRBV9 and TRBJ2-1, is DSGVTQTPKHLITATGQRVTLRCSPRSGDLSVYWYQQSLDQGLQFLIQYYNGEERAKGNILERFSAQQFPDLHSELNLSSLELGDSALYFCASSSRDRDFYEQFFGPGTRLTVL.